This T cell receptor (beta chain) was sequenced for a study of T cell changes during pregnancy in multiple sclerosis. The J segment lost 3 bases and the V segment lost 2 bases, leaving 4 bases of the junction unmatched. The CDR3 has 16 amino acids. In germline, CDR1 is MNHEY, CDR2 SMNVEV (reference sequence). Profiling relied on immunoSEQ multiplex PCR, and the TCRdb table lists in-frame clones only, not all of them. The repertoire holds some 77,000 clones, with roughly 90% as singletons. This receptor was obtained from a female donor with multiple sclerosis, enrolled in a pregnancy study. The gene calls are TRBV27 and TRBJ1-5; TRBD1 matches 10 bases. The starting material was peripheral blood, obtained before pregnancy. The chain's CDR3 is CASSLAGQGYNQPQHF. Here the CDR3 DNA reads TGTGCCAGCAGTTTAGCGGGACAGGGGTACAATCAGCCCCAGCATTTT.